This T cell receptor beta chain was captured by sequencing in a study of cytomegalovirus exposure and HLA in healthy donors. Points from the study as a whole: A later analysis reportedly found that, within productive TCRs, an Asian-associated ancestry cluster had fewer N-insertions than the mean observed across the 666 donors. A later analysis linked a missense variant in DCLRE1C to the trimming of TCR beta V and J genes.

In the PCR, 60 Vbeta and 13 Jbeta primers were used. Method: immunoSEQ multiplex PCR; TCRdb's copy keeps in-frame clones and lacks some. The sample records about 120,000 clones, just over 15% being singletons. Germline CDR1 is MNHNS and CDR2 is SASEGT. The CDR3 runs to 16 residues. Remarks on this clone: Its target is not known.

The donors, nominally healthy at sampling, likely had unrecorded immune exposures. The rearrangement joins TRBV6-1 to TRBJ2-7, with 9 bases that match TRBD2. The DNA end is more similar to TRBJ2-1, so the J call may be wrong. Sample: PBMCs. This sequence originates from a young woman in good health and CMV-seronegative. The CDR3 spells CASSEVLAGSSYEQFF. The CDR3 region has the DNA TGTGCCAGCAGTGAAGTCCTAGCGGGAAGCTCCTACGAGCAGTTCTTC.